A selection of T cell receptor beta chains follows, all from one sample in a study of T-cell reconstitution after alpha-beta-depleted transplantation in children. TCRdb analysed the PCR reads with MiXCR anew, one entry per CDR3 protein. The repertoire holds just over 950,000 distinct CDR3 sequences, with around 30% as singletons. Sequences were derived from PBMCs, mostly from graft donor cells, sampled 360 days after TCRalphabeta/CD19-depleted stem cell transplant. These receptors originate from a boy younger than two who had a stem cell transplant for SCID, so the T cells may come from the graft donor. Each CDR3 is given with its conserved first and last residue. The D gene is left open where the match is weak. Size is stated for part of the rows, as once, few or many counts, or as a class when the clone is expanded.

d_call j_call v_call clone_size cdr3_nt cdr3_aa
TRBD1 TRBJ2-1 TRBV4-1 - TGCGCCAGCAGCCAAAACAGGGGGTCCTACAATGAGCAGTTCTTC CASSQNRGSYNEQFF
- TRBJ2-1 TRBV20-1 few TGCAGTGCTAGAGATTCTCTCCGCAACTACAATGAGCAGTTCTTC CSARDSLRNYNEQFF
- TRBJ1-5 TRBV7-8 few TGTGCCAGCAGCTTTACGGACCTTAGCAATCAGCCCCAGCATTTT CASSFTDLSNQPQHF
- TRBJ2-2 TRBV10-3 few TGTGCCATCAGGATGAACACCGGGGAGCTGTTTTTT CAIRMNTGELFF
TRBD1 TRBJ2-2 TRBV12-3/TRBV12-4 few TGTGCCAGCAGTTTGTCCGCAGGGGGCCCCGGGGAGCTGTTTTTT CASSLSAGGPGELFF
- TRBJ1-2 TRBV5-1 few TGCGCCAGCAGCTTGCAAGTGACAGGTGGCTATGGCTACACCTTC CASSLQVTGGYGYTF
- TRBJ2-3 TRBV24-1 many TGTGCCACCAGTCCCCCGGGAACGCAGTATTTT CATSPPGTQYF
TRBD1 TRBJ2-1 TRBV9 - TGTGCCAGCAGCGTAGGGGGGACAGGGGGCATGGGGAAGCAGTTCTTC CASSVGGTGGMGKQFF
TRBD2 TRBJ2-5 TRBV9 many TGTGCCAGCAGCCCAGAGGAGCGGGGGGTCCAAGAGACCCAGTACTTC CASSPEERGVQETQYF
- TRBJ2-5 TRBV20-1 few TGCAGTGCCGCCGGAGCTCTGCAAGAGACCCAGTACTTC CSAAGALQETQYF
- TRBJ2-1 TRBV20-1 few TGCAGTGCTAGAGTCCTCATCCCGAGCCCTGAGCAGTTCTTC CSARVLIPSPEQFF
TRBD2 TRBJ2-3 TRBV11-3 few TGTGCCAGCAGCCGGAGCGGGGATCGGTTGGATACGCAGTATTTT CASSRSGDRLDTQYF
- TRBJ2-6 TRBV9 - TGTGCCAGCAGCGTAGCTGGACGCGAGCTCTCTGGGGCCAACGTCCTGACTTTC CASSVAGRELSGANVLTF
- TRBJ1-2 TRBV7-9 - TGTGCCAGCAGCCGTAGACAGGAACACTATGGCTACACCTTC CASSRRQEHYGYTF
- TRBJ1-1 TRBV12-3/TRBV12-4 - TGTGCCAGCAGTTTAGCGCTAAGTGAAGCTTTCTTT CASSLALSEAFF
- TRBJ1-5 TRBV20-1 - TGCAGTGCTAGAACCCCAGGGGCGAGCAATCAGCCCCAGCATTTT CSARTPGASNQPQHF
TRBD2 TRBJ2-7 TRBV20-1 few TGCAGTGCTAGTGTGGGACTAGCCTGGGAGCAGTACTTC CSASVGLAWEQYF
TRBD1 TRBJ2-1 TRBV5-1 - TGCGCCAGCAGCTTGCAGGGGGCCTACTCCTACAATGAGCAGTTCTTC CASSLQGAYSYNEQFF
- TRBJ2-5 TRBV5-6 - TGTGCCACGAGCTCGGGCCCTTCTGGAGAGACCCAGTACTTC CATSSGPSGETQYF
TRBD2 TRBJ2-1 TRBV12-3/TRBV12-4 many TGTGCCAGCAGCTATATGACTAGCGGGGAGCAGTTCTTC CASSYMTSGEQFF
- TRBJ1-5 TRBV2 - TGTGCCAGCAGTGAAGGGAGGGGCTCGAATCAGCCCCAGCATTTT CASSEGRGSNQPQHF
- TRBJ2-7 TRBV27 - TGTGCCAGCAGTCCCCTCTTCGTCAGGGAGACAAACGAGCAGTACTTC CASSPLFVRETNEQYF
TRBD2 TRBJ2-1 TRBV27 - TGTGCCAGCAGTTTATTTCGGGGGGTCGATGAGCAGTTCTTC CASSLFRGVDEQFF
- TRBJ2-5 TRBV20-1 - TGCAGTGCGGGGGTAACGGACAAAGAGACCCAGTACTTC CSAGVTDKETQYF
- TRBJ2-1 TRBV6-5 - TGTGCCAGCAGTTATTTTGGTCGGCCGGGGCATGAGCAGTTCTTC CASSYFGRPGHEQFF
- TRBJ2-5 TRBV7-8 - TGTGCCAGCAGCGTCCGGCAGGGGTCGGAGACCCAGTACTTC CASSVRQGSETQYF
- TRBJ2-7 TRBV25-1 few TGTGCCAGCAGTGCTACAAGGGCGCACTACGAGCAGTACTTC CASSATRAHYEQYF
- TRBJ1-1 TRBV25-1 few TGTGCCAGCAGTGGCGCTTTCTTT CASSGAFF
TRBD2 TRBJ2-2 TRBV9 - TGTGCCAGCAGCGTAGCCGGACTAGCGGGGGTCACCGGGGAGCTGTTTTTT CASSVAGLAGVTGELFF
- TRBJ1-1 TRBV5-1 - TGCGCCAGCAGCTTGGCAATAGAGACGATGAACACTGAAGCTTTCTTT CASSLAIETMNTEAFF
- TRBJ2-2 TRBV11-2 few TGTGCCAGCAGCTTATTCATCAACACCGGGGAGCTGTTTTTT CASSLFINTGELFF
TRBD1 TRBJ2-3 TRBV15 many TGTGCCACCAGCAGCGACCCCGGGACAGTTTCAGATACGCAGTATTTT CATSSDPGTVSDTQYF
- TRBJ2-3 TRBV5-1 few TGCGCCAGCAGCTTGGGTGCTAGCTGTAAAGATACGCAGTATTTT CASSLGASCKDTQYF
- TRBJ2-3 TRBV18 few TGTGCCAGCTCACCATACACCCCAGGGACAGATACGCAGTATTTT CASSPYTPGTDTQYF
- TRBJ2-3 TRBV9 - TGTGCCAGCAGCGTAGAGGGAGGGGGGGGGACATTCACAGATACGCAGTATTTT CASSVEGGGGTFTDTQYF
TRBD1 TRBJ2-7 TRBV29-1 few TGCAGCGTCGCCCCCAGGGGGTACGAGCAGTACTTC CSVAPRGYEQYF
- TRBJ1-1 TRBV28 - TGTGCCAGCAGAGAGGAGGAGGGGAGCACTGAAGCTTTCTTT CASREEEGSTEAFF
- TRBJ2-2 TRBV12-3/TRBV12-4 few TGTGCCAGCACCACCCTATTGGGTTCCGTCGGTGACGGGGAGCTGTTTTTT CASTTLLGSVGDGELFF
TRBD1 TRBJ1-1 TRBV20-1 - TGCAGTGCTAGTGCCGGGGGACAGGGCACTGAAGCTTTCTTT CSASAGGQGTEAFF
- TRBJ2-1 TRBV11-3 - TGTGCCAGCAGCTTAGGGGCCGGGATGGAGTTCTTC CASSLGAGMEFF
TRBD1 TRBJ2-5 TRBV2 few TGTGCCAGCAGTCGCCTCGGGACAGTCCAAGAGACCCAGTACTTC CASSRLGTVQETQYF
- TRBJ2-3 TRBV24-1 - TGTGCCACCAGTGATCCGCCCGGGCAGGGGGGAAGCACAGATACGCAGTATTTT CATSDPPGQGGSTDTQYF
- TRBJ2-7 TRBV4-2 - TGTGCCAGCAGCCAAGATGTGGGAGAGCAGTACTTC CASSQDVGEQYF
TRBD1 TRBJ2-1 TRBV29-1 many TGCAGCGCCCGTACAGGGGCCCATGAGCAGTTCTTC CSARTGAHEQFF
TRBD1 TRBJ2-3 TRBV15 - TGTGCCACCAGCAGGACAGGGTATACGCAGTATTTT CATSRTGYTQYF
TRBD1 TRBJ2-5 TRBV15 - TGTGCCACCAGCAGAGGGCCACAGGGGCAAGAGACCCAGTACTTC CATSRGPQGQETQYF
- TRBJ1-5 TRBV27 - TGTGCCAGCAGACTATCGGGGATGGATCAGCCCCAGCATTTT CASRLSGMDQPQHF
TRBD2 TRBJ2-2 TRBV10-3 many TGTGCCATCACCCGACTAGCGGACACCGGGGAGCTGTTTTTT CAITRLADTGELFF
TRBD2 TRBJ2-7 TRBV25-1 - TGTGCCAGCACCGACTCCGGGACTAGCTATGAGCAGTACTTC CASTDSGTSYEQYF
TRBD1 TRBJ1-5 TRBV5-5 - TGTGCCAGCAGCTTGGTACAGGGGGAATATCAGCCCCAGCATTTT CASSLVQGEYQPQHF
TRBD1 TRBJ1-4 TRBV20-1 few TGCAGTGCTAGAGATCTCGGTCGGGACAGGGAAATGCTTGGGGAAAAACTGTTTTTT CSARDLGRDREMLGEKLFF
TRBD1 TRBJ1-5 TRBV5-1 - TGCGCCAGCAGCTTGGCCGGGACAGCTTATCAGCCCCAGCATTTT CASSLAGTAYQPQHF
TRBD2 TRBJ2-1 TRBV25-1 - TGTGCCAGCAGTTGGAACGGGGGGGCGGGTGAGCAGTTCTTC CASSWNGGAGEQFF
TRBD1 TRBJ2-6 TRBV12-3/TRBV12-4 - TGTGCCAGCAGCCATGGACAGGGCTCTGGGGCCAACGTCCTGACTTTC CASSHGQGSGANVLTF
TRBD2 TRBJ2-3 TRBV9 few TGTGCCAGCAGCCCTAGCAGAGCTAGCGGGGGCCTTAGCACAGATACGCAGTATTTT CASSPSRASGGLSTDTQYF
- TRBJ2-5 TRBV7-3 - TGTGCCAGCAGCTTAAAGGGAAGGGAAGAGACCCAGTACTTC CASSLKGREETQYF
- TRBJ1-2 TRBV28 few TGTGCCAGCAGTGAGGGGTACTATGGCTACACCTTC CASSEGYYGYTF